The clone carrying this T cell receptor (beta chain) was counted between two and nine times. This CDR3 comprises 14 residues. The V segment lost 6 bases and the J segment 4 bases; nucleotides outside the gene matches: 2. The V gene's germline CDR1 is LGHNT and CDR2 FRNRAP. TCRdb re-derived calls from the 5' RACE reads in MiXCR, one entry per CDR3 protein. Among some 52,000 distinct CDR3 sequences, 7% to 9% were seen once, and the ten largest hold around 9.4%. These data belong to a study of early T cells in non-severe SARS-CoV-2 infection. The sample consisted of whole blood. The receptor was isolated from an adult who was a healthcare worker with PCR-confirmed SARS-CoV-2 infection or an uninfected control (not recorded which). The V and J genes are TRBV12-5 and TRBJ2-2, with 10 nucleotides matching TRBD1. CDR3: CASGRTGGTGELFF. As DNA, the CDR3 is TGTGCTAGTGGCCGGACAGGGGGCACCGGGGAGCTGTTTTTT. The whole variable domain, filled in from reference TRBV12-5 and TRBJ2-2, reads DARVTQTPRHKVTEMGQEVTMRCQPILGHNTVFWYRQTMMQGLELLAYFRNRAPLDDSGMPKDRFSAEMPDATLATLKIQPSEPRDSAVYFCASGRTGGTGELFFGEGSRLTVL.